This T cell receptor beta chain was sequenced for a study of early T cells in non-severe SARS-CoV-2 infection. Each single cDNA molecule received a unique molecular identifier. TCRdb used MiXCR to reprocess the 5' RACE reads, holding one entry per CDR3 protein. The repertoire holds about 130,000 distinct CDR3 sequences, with more than 12% as singletons. This clonotype came up a few times. The CDR3 extends over 18 amino acids. V shed 1 base and J shed 8 bases, with 26 bases lying between them. The germline V gene encodes CDR1 SNHLY and CDR2 FYNNEI. This clonotype was sampled from an adult who was a healthcare worker with PCR-confirmed SARS-CoV-2 infection or an uninfected control (not recorded which). Sequenced input: whole blood. This sequence joins TRBV2 and TRBJ1-1; a possible D gene is TRBD1 (6 bases). For the CDR3, the DNA is TGTGCCAGCAGTGAAGTTATCCCCCGGGGGCGAACTTATTTCGAAGCTTTCTTT. Protein sequence: CASSEVIPRGRTYFEAFF.